The rows below give T cell receptor beta chains drawn from one sample of a study of T-cell reconstitution after alpha-beta-depleted transplantation in children. TCRdb analysed the PCR reads with MiXCR anew, one entry per CDR3 protein. Of some 400,000 distinct CDR3 sequences listed, 20% are singletons. The sequencing here drew on PBMCs from the stem cell graft donor, taken from the stem cell graft. Every receptor here comes from a human donor who donated a stem cell graft to a child with acute myeloid leukemia. Each CDR3 is given with its conserved first and last residue. The D gene is left open where the match is weak. Where a row states a size, it is once, few, many or the class of an expanded clone; other rows omit it.

v_gene	j_gene	d_gene	abundance	CDR3nt	CDR3aa
TRBV20-1	TRBJ2-7	-	-	TGCAGTGCTAGAGATCTCGGCCGGACCGCCTACGAGCAGTACTTC	CSARDLGRTAYEQYF
TRBV5-1	TRBJ2-7	-	-	TGCGCCAGCAGCGAAAACTCCGGACTTGCCTACGAGCAGTACTTC	CASSENSGLAYEQYF
TRBV7-6	TRBJ2-1	TRBD2	-	TGTGCCAGCAGCCTCCGACTAGCGGGAGTTAGGGATGAGCAGTTCTTC	CASSLRLAGVRDEQFF
TRBV28	TRBJ2-7	-	-	TGTGCCAGCAGTAGTGACAGGTCTGGAGAGCAGTACTTC	CASSSDRSGEQYF
TRBV6-1	TRBJ1-5	-	few	TGTGCCAGCAGTGAAAACTTCCAACAGCCCCAGCATTTT	CASSENFQQPQHF
TRBV28	TRBJ2-1	TRBD2	few	TGTGCCAGCAAGGAAGGGACTAGCGGGAATGATGAGCAGTTCTTC	CASKEGTSGNDEQFF
TRBV18	TRBJ2-1	-	-	TGTGCCAGCTCACCACCTTTTCCACTAGCCCGGCAGTGGGAGCAGTTCTTC	CASSPPFPLARQWEQFF
TRBV20-1	TRBJ2-7	-	few	TGCAGTGCTACCGGACTCCCAGGAACGAGCGAGCAGTACTTC	CSATGLPGTSEQYF
TRBV20-1	TRBJ2-7	-	few	TGCAGTGCTCTTCCTTACCCGGCAGGGAAATCGAACGAGCAGTACTTC	CSALPYPAGKSNEQYF
TRBV20-1	TRBJ2-1	-	medium-sized	TGCAGTGCTACGACCCTAGACTTTGTGTTGGGAAACAATGAGCAGTTCTTC	CSATTLDFVLGNNEQFF
TRBV24-1	TRBJ2-2	-	-	TGTGCCACCAGTGATTCCACACAGGGTTCCGGGGAGCTGTTTTTT	CATSDSTQGSGELFF
TRBV12-3/TRBV12-4	TRBJ1-6	-	few	TGTGCCAGCTCGGTCAGCTCCTATAATTCACCCCTCCACTTT	CASSVSSYNSPLHF
TRBV27	TRBJ1-2	-	-	TGTGCCAGCACGCAACTCGGCGGGAACTTCTATGGCTACACCTTC	CASTQLGGNFYGYTF
TRBV5-6	TRBJ2-1	-	few	TGTGCCAGCATGAGACTTTCCAATGAGCAGTTCTTC	CASMRLSNEQFF
TRBV2	TRBJ2-5	-	-	TGTGCCAGCACCAGCGGGACAGGAACCCACGAGACCCAGTACTTC	CASTSGTGTHETQYF
TRBV27	TRBJ2-7	TRBD1	-	TGTGCCAGCAGTACCTCGGACAGGGGACCCTACGAGCAGTACTTC	CASSTSDRGPYEQYF
TRBV12-3/TRBV12-4	TRBJ2-1	TRBD1	-	TGTGCCAGCAGTTACGGGACAGGGTACAATGAGCAGTTCTTC	CASSYGTGYNEQFF
TRBV12-3/TRBV12-4	TRBJ2-1	-	many	TGTGCCAGCAGTTTAAACAGGAATGAGCAGTTCTTC	CASSLNRNEQFF
TRBV12-3/TRBV12-4	TRBJ2-1	-	few	TGTGCCAGCAGTCCCATTGCCACTAGCCCTAGGCGGTTCTTC	CASSPIATSPRRFF
TRBV2	TRBJ2-5	-	-	TGTGCCAGCACCGGGGGCTACCAAGAGACCCAGTACTTC	CASTGGYQETQYF
TRBV12-3/TRBV12-4	TRBJ2-7	TRBD1	few	TGTGCCAGCAGTCCTCCACAGGGGGCCCTGGGCTCCTACGAGCAGTACTTC	CASSPPQGALGSYEQYF
TRBV28	TRBJ2-5	TRBD2	-	TGTGCCAGCAGGGCCCAGCGGGGAAAAGAGACCCAGTACTTC	CASRAQRGKETQYF
TRBV10-3	TRBJ1-5	TRBD1	-	TGTGCCATCAGCGGACAGGGTAATCAGCCCCAGCATTTT	CAISGQGNQPQHF
TRBV20-1	TRBJ2-2	-	many	TGCAGTGCTAGAGCAGGGGCAAACACCGGGGAGCTGTTTTTT	CSARAGANTGELFF
TRBV27	TRBJ2-1	-	few	TGTGCCAGCAACGGGGGCCGAAGCTCCTACAATGAGCAGTTCTTC	CASNGGRSSYNEQFF
TRBV20-1	TRBJ2-1	TRBD2	many	TGCAGTGCTAGAGGGACTAGGGTTGAGCAGTTCTTC	CSARGTRVEQFF
TRBV28	TRBJ2-1	TRBD2	-	TGTGCCAGCAGTGGGACTAGCGGGATGGAGCGCAATGAGCAGTTCTTC	CASSGTSGMERNEQFF
TRBV6-5	TRBJ2-2	-	-	TGTGCCAGCGCCAGGAAGGCGAACACCGGGGAGCTGTTTTTT	CASARKANTGELFF
TRBV12-3/TRBV12-4	TRBJ2-7	-	many	TGTGCCAGCAGTTTAACGACAGCGTACTACGAGCAGTACTTC	CASSLTTAYYEQYF
TRBV29-1	TRBJ1-2	-	many	TGCAGCGTTGAAGAAGTCGAAGAAGGCTACACCTTC	CSVEEVEEGYTF
TRBV6-5	TRBJ2-2	TRBD1	-	TGTGCCAGCAGTTACACTCAGGGGGCAGGCGGGGAGCTGTTTTTT	CASSYTQGAGGELFF
TRBV5-1	TRBJ1-1	TRBD1	few	TGCGCCAGCAGCTTGGGACAGGGTCTATCCCCTGAAGCTTTCTTT	CASSLGQGLSPEAFF
TRBV20-1	TRBJ2-5	-	-	TGCAGTGCACCTGGAACCACCCAGTACTTC	CSAPGTTQYF
TRBV11-2	TRBJ2-7	-	-	TGTGCCAGCAGCTTACTCTACTACGAGCAGTACTTC	CASSLLYYEQYF
TRBV5-1	TRBJ1-2	-	-	TGCGCCAGCAGCTTGGCCCGCGCAGGGGATTATGGCTACACCTTC	CASSLARAGDYGYTF
TRBV9	TRBJ2-2	-	-	TGTGCCAGCAGCGTAATCGAGGCCGGGGAGCTGTTTTTT	CASSVIEAGELFF
TRBV7-8	TRBJ2-5	TRBD2	-	TGTGCCAGCAGCTTAGCGCGCGTGATGCGGGAGATGGAGACCCAGTACTTC	CASSLARVMREMETQYF
TRBV29-1	TRBJ2-1	-	many	TGCAGCGCTGCCCCGGCGGGCGAGCAGTTCTTC	CSAAPAGEQFF
TRBV12-3/TRBV12-4	TRBJ1-1	-	-	TGTGCCAGCAGAATTAGGGCCCGTAGGACAGAAGCTTTCTTT	CASRIRARRTEAFF
TRBV12-3/TRBV12-4	TRBJ2-3	-	-	TGTGCCAGCAGTTTTTTGGCGGGTGATACGCAGTATTTT	CASSFLAGDTQYF
TRBV29-1	TRBJ2-5	-	many	TGCAGCGCGGGGGGGACAGATGAAGAGACCCAGTACTTC	CSAGGTDEETQYF
TRBV12-3/TRBV12-4	TRBJ2-2	-	many	TGTGCCAGCAGAATGGGGTGGGTGGACACCGGGGAGCTGTTTTTT	CASRMGWVDTGELFF
TRBV4-1	TRBJ1-4	-	-	TGCGCCAGCAGCCACAACAGGGCCGGACGGGGAAATGAAAAACTGTTTTTT	CASSHNRAGRGNEKLFF
TRBV7-2	TRBJ2-1	TRBD2	many	TGTGCCAGCAGCTTAGGAGGGACTAGCGTAGGTGAGCAGTTCTTC	CASSLGGTSVGEQFF
TRBV20-1	TRBJ2-3	-	-	TGCAGTGCTAGAGAGTCCGGTCGTCTATTGACAGATACGCAGTATTTT	CSARESGRLLTDTQYF
TRBV29-1	TRBJ2-1	-	many	TGCAGCGTTCTACGAGAGATTCTCTACAATGAGCAGTTCTTC	CSVLREILYNEQFF
TRBV29-1	TRBJ1-1	TRBD1	many	TGCAGCGCCAGGGACAGGGGAACTGAAGCTTTCTTT	CSARDRGTEAFF
TRBV2	TRBJ1-2	-	-	TGTGCCAGCAGTGTGTCAGGACACGGTTATGGCTACACCTTC	CASSVSGHGYGYTF
TRBV29-1	TRBJ2-3	-	many	TGCAGCGTTGCAGGGATGAGCACAGATACGCAGTATTTT	CSVAGMSTDTQYF
TRBV14	TRBJ2-7	TRBD2	few	TGTGCCAGCAGCCGTGGCGGGGGTTACTACGAGCAGTACTTC	CASSRGGGYYEQYF